This T cell receptor (beta chain) derives from a study of beta chain features in type 1 diabetes. Overall study: Examination of sorted cells across all samples involved approximately 100,000,000 cells. General observations from the study: Cells with high TCR expression could be over-represented by cDNA sequencing.

Stem cell-like memory, regulatory, central memory and naive CD4+ cells were sorted via CD45RO/CCR7/CD25/CD127/CD95/CD27. A note on this clone: What it recognizes is unknown. Mismatch with germline at one junction end may stem from a read error.

Every bit of the isolated RNA underwent reverse transcription, so sequencing read expressed TCRB transcripts. Profiled with immunoSEQ multiplex PCR; TCRdb holds only in-frame clones, not every one. The top ten hold about 0.087% of the sample, which has fewer than 650,000 clones, roughly 16% seen once. This CDR3 spans 14 amino acids. The germline V gene encodes CDR1 SSHAT and CDR2 FNYEAQ (reference sequence). The rearrangement joins TRBV7-7 to TRBJ2-5; TRBD2 aligns across 11 bases. This clonotype was sampled from a young man in good health. Sequencing used naive CD4+ T cells from blood. This CDR3 reads CASSLGTSGETQYF. CDR3 DNA sequence: TGTGCTAGCAGCCTCGGGACTAGCGGAGAGACCCAGTACTTC. Drawing the rest from reference TRBV7-7 and TRBJ2-5, the complete variable domain is GAGVSQSPRYKVTKRGQDVTLRCDPISSHATLYWYQQALGQGPEFLTYFNYEAQPDKSGLPSDRFSAERPEGSISTLTIQRTEQRDSAMYRCASSLGTSGETQYFGPGTRLLVL.